The rows below give T cell receptor beta chains drawn from one sample of a study of PD-1 blockade in classical Hodgkin lymphoma. Some clones are missing from TCRdb's copy, which holds only in-frame ones; the method was immunoSEQ multiplex PCR. The sample holds under 80,000 clones; 93% are singletons and the top ten take about 2.6%. The sequenced material came from peripheral blood mononuclear cells (PBMCs). These receptors all stem from a human donor with classical Hodgkin lymphoma. CDR3s include the opening cysteine and the closing phenylalanine or tryptophan. D genes are given only for firm matches. Expanded clones are given a class, and other clones once, few, many or no size at all.

d_gene	v_gene	j_gene	abundance	CDR3aa	CDR3nt
-	TRBV6-5	TRBJ1-4	once	CASQVPTNEKLFF	TGTGCCAGTCAAGTACCAACTAATGAAAAACTGTTTTTT
TRBD2	TRBV6-5	TRBJ2-1	-	CASIGTNNEQFF	TGTGCCAGCATTGGGACTAACAATGAGCAGTTCTTC
TRBD1	TRBV30	TRBJ1-6	-	CAWRQGKVYNSPLHF	TGTGCCTGGAGACAGGGGAAAGTTTATAATTCACCCCTCCACTTT
-	TRBV4-3	TRBJ2-6	-	CASSQDLDLGWANVLTF	TGCGCCAGCAGCCAAGATCTCGACCTCGGGTGGGCCAACGTCCTGACTTTC
TRBD1	TRBV5-5	TRBJ2-7	-	CASSLGQGINEQYF	TGTGCCAGCAGCTTGGGACAGGGTATCAACGAGCAGTACTTC
-	TRBV18	TRBJ2-2	-	CASSPPNLIATGELFF	TGTGCCAGCTCACCCCCTAACCTCATCGCCACCGGGGAGCTGTTTTTT
-	TRBV7-6	TRBJ2-1	-	CASSLPKGQQFF	TGTGCCAGCAGCCTGCCAAAGGGTCAGCAGTTCTTC
-	TRBV7-2	TRBJ1-1	-	CASSLGEGRNTEAFF	TGTGCCAGCAGCTTAGGGGAGGGGAGAAACACTGAAGCTTTCTTT
-	TRBV27	TRBJ1-2	-	CASSLEGNYGYTF	TGTGCCAGCAGTTTAGAAGGGAACTATGGCTACACCTTC
-	TRBV29-1	TRBJ1-3	-	CSVDLSGNTIYF	TGCAGCGTTGACCTCTCTGGAAACACCATATATTTT
-	TRBV12-5	TRBJ1-1	-	CASGLGQLNTEAFF	TGTGCTAGTGGTTTGGGACAGCTTAACACTGAAGCTTTCTTT
-	TRBV18	TRBJ2-3	once	CASSPPTRAADTQYF	TGTGCCAGCTCACCACCGACGAGGGCTGCAGATACGCAGTATTTT
-	TRBV5-1	TRBJ2-3	-	CASSSGDSTDTQYF	TGCGCCAGCAGCTCGGGGGACAGCACAGATACGCAGTATTTT
TRBD1	TRBV19	TRBJ2-7	-	CASSSGQVLLYEQYF	TGTGCCAGTAGTTCCGGACAGGTACTTTTGTACGAGCAGTACTTC
TRBD2	TRBV11-2	TRBJ2-7	-	CASSLSDGGAYEQYF	TGTGCCAGCAGCTTAAGTGACGGGGGGGCCTACGAGCAGTACTTC
TRBD2	TRBV9	TRBJ2-2	-	CASSPGASGNFNTGELFF	TGTGCCAGCAGCCCCGGGGCTAGCGGGAACTTTAACACCGGGGAGCTGTTTTTT
TRBD2	TRBV6-5	TRBJ2-1	-	CASSYVRGAHNEQFF	TGTGCCAGCAGTTATGTGCGGGGGGCGCACAATGAGCAGTTCTTC
-	TRBV6-6	TRBJ1-5	few	CASSLNSNQPQHF	TGTGCCAGCAGTCTAAATAGCAATCAGCCCCAGCATTTT
TRBD2	TRBV5-1	TRBJ2-1	-	CASSGSSGGHNEQFF	TGCGCCAGCAGCGGATCTAGCGGGGGACACAATGAGCAGTTCTTC
-	TRBV7-9	TRBJ1-5	-	CASSGGQDNQPQHF	TGTGCCAGCAGCGGGGGGCAAGATAATCAGCCCCAGCATTTT
-	TRBV29-1	TRBJ1-2	-	CSVGGISSGYTF	TGCAGCGTTGGAGGGATTTCGAGTGGCTACACCTTC
-	TRBV6-5	TRBJ1-5	-	CASSYDQPQHF	TGTGCCAGCAGTTACGATCAGCCCCAGCATTTT
-	TRBV5-1	TRBJ2-7	-	CASSPTQRAGEQYF	TGCGCCAGCAGCCCGACGCAGAGGGCGGGCGAGCAGTACTTC
-	TRBV2	TRBJ2-3	-	CASSRDITDTQYF	TGTGCCAGCAGTCGGGACATCACAGATACGCAGTATTTT
TRBD1	TRBV5-4	TRBJ1-2	once	CASSRWIQGANYGYTF	TGTGCCAGCAGTCGTTGGATACAGGGGGCTAACTATGGCTACACCTTC
-	TRBV30	TRBJ2-1	-	CAWNLGGNEQFF	TGTGCCTGGAATTTGGGGGGCAATGAGCAGTTCTTC
-	TRBV2	TRBJ2-6	-	CASSENLGANVLTF	TGTGCCAGCAGTGAAAATCTTGGGGCCAACGTCCTGACTTTC
-	TRBV5-1	TRBJ2-7	-	CASSSQGYEQYF	TGCGCCAGCAGTTCACAGGGATACGAGCAGTACTTC
TRBD1	TRBV6-4	TRBJ1-1	once	CASSPGGSGANTEAFF	TGTGCCAGCAGTCCAGGGGGCTCAGGGGCGAACACTGAAGCTTTCTTT
-	TRBV27	TRBJ1-4	-	CASRKRDEKLFF	TGTGCCAGCAGGAAACGTGATGAAAAACTGTTTTTT
-	TRBV19	TRBJ1-1	-	CAIEGVAGTEAFF	TGTGCCATTGAGGGGGTAGCGGGCACTGAAGCTTTCTTT
-	TRBV20-1	TRBJ2-7	once	CSAPGYYEQYF	TGCAGTGCCCCGGGTTACTACGAGCAGTACTTC
TRBD2	TRBV28	TRBJ2-3	-	CASSLSTSGTDTQYF	TGTGCCAGCAGTTTAAGTACTAGCGGCACAGATACGCAGTATTTT
TRBD1	TRBV15	TRBJ2-7	-	CATSHRDRGQEQYF	TGTGCCACCAGCCACCGGGACAGGGGTCAAGAGCAGTACTTC
-	TRBV7-7	TRBJ2-7	-	CASSLGPEKVYEQYF	TGTGCCAGCAGCTTAGGCCCTGAGAAGGTGTACGAGCAGTACTTC